These T cell receptor beta chains were read from a single sample in a study of response to subunit inactivated influenza vaccine. MiXCR, applied by TCRdb to the RT-PCR reads, yields one record per CDR3 protein. Here the sample spans around 760,000 distinct CDR3 sequences, 11% to 15% being singletons. Material: PBMCs from blood, obtained 14 to 15 days before vaccination. Receptors were obtained from a man aged 50 or older who received an inactivated influenza vaccine. CDR3s include the opening cysteine and the closing phenylalanine or tryptophan. A D gene is named only where the DNA matches it firmly. A clone size is listed for some rows: how often the clone was seen (once, few, many), or a class if it is expanded.

TRBJ1-4	TRBV7-8	few	TRBD1	CASSYRGSPLNEKLFF	TGTGCCAGCAGCTACAGGGGTTCCCCATTGAATGAAAAACTGTTTTTT
TRBJ2-1	TRBV11-1	NA	NA	CASSLVSVSLSSYNEQFF	TGTGCCAGCAGCTTAGTGTCGGTCTCACTGAGCTCCTACAATGAGCAGTTCTTC
TRBJ2-5	TRBV28	NA	TRBD1	CASSLLGQGRETQYF	TGTGCCAGCAGTTTATTGGGACAGGGTCGCGAGACCCAGTACTTC
TRBJ1-1	TRBV3-1	many	TRBD1	CASDLGQGTEAFF	TGTGCCAGCGATCTGGGACAGGGTACTGAAGCTTTCTTT
TRBJ2-5	TRBV5-4	NA	NA	CASCPGVIQETQYF	TGTGCCAGCTGCCCCGGAGTGATACAAGAGACCCAGTACTTC
TRBJ2-7	TRBV4-3	NA	NA	CASSQDILSYEQYF	TGCGCCAGCAGCCAAGATATTCTCTCCTACGAGCAGTACTTC
TRBJ1-5	TRBV28	few	NA	CASTVGYGGNQPQHF	TGTGCCAGCACCGTTGGGTACGGGGGCAATCAGCCCCAGCATTTT
TRBJ2-7	TRBV20-1	NA	TRBD1	CSAPKELITGGYEQYF	TGCAGTGCTCCCAAGGAGCTAATCACAGGGGGCTACGAGCAGTACTTC
TRBJ2-1	TRBV3-1	NA	TRBD2	CASSQDRRLAGGEQFF	TGTGCCAGCAGCCAAGATCGCCGACTAGCGGGAGGCGAGCAGTTCTTC
TRBJ2-2	TRBV9	NA	TRBD2	CASSPTAGGEGGELFF	TGTGCCAGCAGCCCCACAGCGGGAGGGGAGGGCGGGGAGCTGTTTTTT
TRBJ2-2	TRBV6-5	NA	NA	CASSSTRLGLGELFF	TGTGCCAGCAGTTCGACCCGACTAGGACTCGGGGAGCTGTTTTTT
TRBJ2-3	TRBV6-1	NA	NA	CASSGEHVGTDTQYF	TGTGCCAGCAGTGGAGAGCACGTCGGCACAGATACGCAGTATTTT
TRBJ2-1	TRBV6-1	NA	NA	CASRPPGVLPREQFF	TGTGCCAGCAGGCCCCCGGGAGTCCTGCCCCGCGAGCAGTTCTTC
TRBJ2-7	TRBV11-2	few	NA	CASSSGINEQYF	TGTGCCAGCAGCTCCGGCATCAACGAGCAGTACTTC
TRBJ1-1	TRBV20-1	NA	NA	CRAGFMNTEAFF	TGCAGGGCGGGGTTCATGAACACTGAAGCTTTCTTT
TRBJ2-7	TRBV14	few	NA	CASSQGQVGEQYF	TGTGCCAGCAGCCAAGGTCAAGTTGGGGAGCAGTACTTC
TRBJ2-1	TRBV11-3	few	TRBD2	CASSLDGLAEQFF	TGTGCCAGCAGCTTAGATGGACTAGCGGAGCAGTTCTTC
TRBJ2-7	TRBV28	NA	TRBD2	CASRGFGRADDEQYF	TGTGCCAGCAGGGGGTTCGGGAGGGCCGATGACGAGCAGTACTTC
TRBJ1-6	TRBV5-8	NA	NA	CASSLVATGGNSPLHF	TGTGCCAGCAGCTTGGTTGCCACGGGAGGGAATTCACCCCTCCACTTT
TRBJ2-7	TRBV10-3	NA	NA	CAISESTISLGASYEQYF	TGTGCCATCAGTGAGTCGACTATTTCTTTGGGGGCCTCCTACGAGCAGTACTTC
TRBJ2-1	TRBV20-1	many	TRBD2	CSATGTSGRDEQFF	TGCAGTGCTACCGGGACTAGCGGGAGGGATGAGCAGTTCTTC
TRBJ2-3	TRBV7-6	few	TRBD1	CASSLRAGQGTDTQYF	TGTGCCAGCAGCTTACGGGCGGGACAGGGCACAGATACGCAGTATTTT
TRBJ1-1	TRBV20-1	few	TRBD1	CSARVYGQGAVNTEAFF	TGCAGTGCTAGAGTATACGGACAGGGGGCCGTGAACACTGAAGCTTTCTTT
TRBJ2-1	TRBV29-1	many	NA	CSFGGETGRAYNEQFF	TGCAGTTTTGGGGGGGAGACAGGGCGGGCATACAATGAGCAGTTCTTC
TRBJ2-7	TRBV7-8	few	NA	CASSLAALNEQYF	TGTGCCAGCAGCTTAGCTGCGCTTAACGAGCAGTACTTC
TRBJ2-2	TRBV5-6	NA	NA	CASSPVETKNTGELFF	TGTGCCAGCAGCCCTGTAGAGACAAAGAACACCGGGGAGCTGTTTTTT
TRBJ2-7	TRBV7-2	NA	NA	CASSALTNSREQYF	TGTGCCAGCAGCGCGCTGACTAATTCGCGGGAGCAGTACTTC
TRBJ1-5	TRBV19	NA	NA	CASRTGRYSNQPQHF	TGTGCCAGTAGAACAGGGCGTTATAGCAATCAGCCCCAGCATTTT
TRBJ2-5	TRBV21-1	few	NA	CASSTRRDRGSETQYF	TGTGCCAGCAGCACGCGCCGGGACAGGGGTTCAGAGACCCAGTACTTC
TRBJ2-2	TRBV5-4	many	NA	CASSLWGAGELFF	TGTGCCAGCAGCTTGTGGGGGGCCGGGGAGCTGTTTTTT
TRBJ1-1	TRBV29-1	NA	TRBD1	CSFRTGIVTEAFF	TGCAGCTTCCGGACAGGAATCGTCACTGAAGCTTTCTTT
TRBJ2-1	TRBV15	few	TRBD1	CATSRGIGTGVYNEQFF	TGTGCCACCAGCAGAGGTATCGGGACAGGGGTATACAATGAGCAGTTCTTC
TRBJ1-6	TRBV28	NA	NA	CASLRGTSNSPLHF	TGTGCCAGCCTACGAGGGACAAGTAATTCACCCCTCCACTTT
TRBJ2-3	TRBV6-1	NA	NA	CASSPRGVAVEQNTQYF	TGTGCCAGCAGTCCCCGGGGAGTAGCGGTGGAACAGAATACGCAGTATTTT
TRBJ2-2	TRBV29-1	NA	TRBD2	CSVGGGRSGELFF	TGCAGCGTTGGGGGGGGAAGGAGCGGGGAGCTGTTTTTT
TRBJ1-5	TRBV5-6	NA	NA	CASSLGGGASNQPQHF	TGTGCCAGCAGCTTGGGTGGGGGAGCGAGCAATCAGCCCCAGCATTTT